This T cell receptor beta chain appears in the sequencing data of a study of identical twins. The study, taken as a whole, reports: Part of the zero-insertion signal could reflect confounding by invariant MAIT and iNKT cells.

As to this clonotype: Its antigen is undetermined.

V was cut by 0 bases and J by 4 bases, with 3 bases left in between. The CDR3 is 13 residues long. Germline V lookup: CDR1 MRHNA, CDR2 SNTAGT. A universal primer site was incorporated via template switching, and the cDNA contained unique molecular identifiers. TCRdb independently ran MiXCR on the 5' RACE reads; one entry per CDR3 protein. Of under 900,000 distinct CDR3 sequences in the sample, 9% to 15% are singletons; the top ten hold under 2%. These data were also reused for a study on yellow fever vaccine responses in identical twins. That work states: Reported findings indicate that twins' vaccine T cell responses seemed partially convergent, partially personalized.

The receptor was derived from a woman aged 18-29 years in good health. The V call is TRBV6-4, the J call TRBJ2-2; D not certain. The sample was PBMCs. The CDR3: CASSDSSTGELFF. The CDR3 DNA reads TGTGCCAGCAGTGACTCCAGCACCGGGGAGCTGTTTTTT.